This record concerns one T cell receptor beta chain sequence. The germline CDR1 and CDR2 sequences are MDHEN and SYDVKM. The CDR3 is made up of 16 amino acids. The J segment lost 0 bases and the V segment lost 2 bases, leaving 6 bases of the junction unmatched. Assay used: immunoSEQ multiplex PCR; TCRdb lists only in-frame clones, some missing. Among tens of thousands of clones listed, around 81% were seen once. This entry belongs to a study of T cell responses to AZD1222 COVID-19 vaccine. Study-level background: Analysis merged second doses at about 4 or about 12 weeks.

The rearrangement links TRBV28 to TRBJ2-7, with TRBD2 matching over 8 bases. This TCR came from an adult in good health. The sample in question was peripheral blood, obtained on day 0 of AZD1222 vaccination. CDR3 sequence: CASSLRASGSSYEQYF. DNA of the CDR3: TGTGCCAGCAGTTTACGAGCCAGCGGGAGCTCCTACGAGCAGTACTTC.